This T cell receptor (beta chain) was found in a study of cytomegalovirus exposure and HLA in healthy donors. Across the whole study: T cells numbering around 180 million yielded some 110 million unique TCR beta sequences in an earlier analysis. Findings and limits, study-wide: V- and J-gene trimming in TCR beta was tied to a missense DCLRE1C variant by an analysis performed later. About 87% or about 30% of the time was how often most TCR beta V segments were productive, according to an earlier analysis.

Notes on this clone: Its antigen is not known.

Primers: 60 Vbeta forward and 13 Jbeta reverse. TCRdb's copy holds only in-frame clones and misses some; the assay was immunoSEQ multiplex PCR. The table has roughly 160,000 clones, approximately 88% seen once; the top ten hold about 1%. The material sequenced was PBMCs. The sequence was collected from a young man in good health and CMV-seronegative.

CDR3 bases: TGTGCCAGCAGTCAGCGGGACTGGGGTAACACTGAAGCTTTCTTT. It is translated as CASSQRDWGNTEAFF. V usage is TRBV6-5 and J usage is TRBJ1-1; weak D call: TRBD1 (5 bases). In germline, CDR1 is MNHEY, CDR2 SVGAGI. The CDR3 is 15 residues long. With 5 bases removed from V and 2 bases from J, the gap between germline ends came to 15 bases.